Presented here are 10 T cell receptor beta chains from one specimen sequenced in a study of T cell repertoires in cytomegalovirus infection. Their antigens are not known. TCRdb itself ran the reads through MiXCR, one entry per CDR3 protein. The data contain about 24,000 distinct CDR3 sequences, approximately 22% of them singletons. The starting material was CD8+ T cells from cultured PBMCs, obtained from culture after CMV antigen stimulation. These receptors all come from a human donor in good health (CMV status not recorded). Some clones in this sample may be carry-over from other donors' samples.

The chain recombines TRBV6-2 or TRBV6-3 with TRBJ1-4; perhaps TRBD1 as D (6 bases). Trimming stripped 4 bases from V and 0 bases from J, with 21 bases between. Germline V gene lookup returns CDR1 MNHEY and CDR2 SVGEGT. CDR3 length: 19 residues. CDR3 DNA: TGTGCCAGCAGTTTCACCGGGACACCGATTGTTGCAACTAATGAAAAACTGTTTTTT. Translated: CASSFTGTPIVATNEKLFF.

Concerning this clonotype itself: A read error may explain this, as a much larger clone is one base away. This chain connects TRBV7-9 to TRBJ2-7; 10 positions match TRBD2. Trimming cost V 5 bases and J 6 bases; bases outside gene matches: 7. Germline V lookup: CDR1 SEHNR, CDR2 FQNEAQ (reference sequence). The CDR3 consists of 14 residues. The CDR3 DNA sequence: TGTGCCAGCAGCCCTCTAGCGGGGGAGCGCGAGCAGTACTTC. It yields the protein CASSPLAGEREQYF.

This clonotype was found many times. The genes are TRBV9 and TRBJ2-2; 10 positions match TRBD1. Trimming cost V 3 bases and J 6 bases; bases outside gene matches: 11. Germline-derived CDR1 and CDR2 are SGDLS and YYNGEE. The CDR3 has 17 residues. CDR3 DNA sequence: TGTGCCAGCAGCGCCAAACCGGGACAGGGGTACGCCGGGGAGCTGTTTTTT. Translated: CASSAKPGQGYAGELFF.

This clonotype was seen a few times. The gene calls are TRBV15 and TRBJ1-1; D is possibly TRBD1 (5 bases). The V gene's germline CDR1 is LNHNV and CDR2 YYDKDF (reference sequence). V lost 1 base, J lost 0 bases, and 12 bases lay in between. The CDR3 length is 16 residues. This CDR3 is CATSRGGAVLNTEAFF. The CDR3 nucleotides read TGTGCCACCAGCAGAGGTGGGGCGGTACTGAACACTGAAGCTTTCTTT.

In its sample, this clonotype was seen many times. The CDR3 spells CASSLEGLAGGAGNTQYF. The DNA of the CDR3 is TGTGCCAGCAGCTTAGAGGGGCTAGCGGGGGGGGCGGGGAATACGCAGTATTTT. This chain joins TRBV7-2 and TRBJ2-3, with 12 bases identical to TRBD2. Germline V gene sequence: CDR1 SGHTA, CDR2 FQGNSA. This CDR3 has 18 residues. Trimming removed 1 base from V and 7 bases from J; junction bases left unmatched: 12.

This rearrangement joins TRBV27 to TRBJ2-2; 11 nucleotides align to TRBD2. V was pared by 6 bases and J by 2 bases, with 5 bases of the junction left unmatched. Germline CDR1 is MNHEY and CDR2 is SMNVEV (reference sequence). The CDR3 length is 16 residues. The CDR3 nucleotides read TGTGCCAGCAGAGATCTAGCGGGGGGAAACACCGGGGAGCTGTTTTTT. Amino acid sequence: CASRDLAGGNTGELFF.

The V gene is TRBV2, the J gene TRBJ2-1; 10 bases line up with TRBD2. The CDR3 contains 15 residues. Germline CDR1 and CDR2: SNHLY and FYNNEI. V was pared by 6 bases and J by 4 bases, with 6 bases of the junction left unmatched. In DNA, the CDR3 is TGTGCCAGCAGACATCCTAGCGGGGGATACAATGAGCAGTTCTTC. Translated: CASRHPSGGYNEQFF.

This clonotype was found many times. The gene calls are TRBV7-9 and TRBJ2-1; TRBD1 matches at 9 bases. This CDR3 is 15 amino acids long. CDR1 is SEHNR and CDR2 is FQNEAQ in the germline V gene (reference sequence). V was pared by 5 bases and J by 7 bases, with 9 bases of the junction left unmatched. The CDR3 protein is CASSLGQGELNEQFF. Written as DNA, the CDR3 is TGTGCCAGCAGCCTGGGACAGGGAGAGTTGAATGAGCAGTTCTTC.

This clonotype was counted ten times or more. CDR3 region: CASSFGGENTEAFF. The CDR3, as DNA: TGTGCCAGCAGCTTCGGGGGGGAGAACACTGAAGCTTTCTTT. The chain joins TRBV7-2 to TRBJ1-1, with D possibly being TRBD1 (5 bases). Germline-derived CDR1 and CDR2 are SGHTA and FQGNSA. The length of the CDR3 is 14 residues. V shed 3 bases and J shed 1 base, with 9 bases lying between them.

In its sample, this clonotype was seen many times. The V and J genes are TRBV7-9 and TRBJ2-7; no clear D. From germline, CDR1 is SEHNR and CDR2 FQNEAQ (reference sequence). CDR3 length: 15 amino acids. The V end was cut by 1 base, the J end by 5 bases, with 15 bases between. The CDR3 region is CASSLGEGWVDEQYF. The CDR3 DNA reads TGTGCCAGCAGCTTAGGGGAAGGGTGGGTCGACGAGCAGTACTTC. Using reference TRBV7-9 and TRBJ2-7 for the parts outside the CDR3, the full variable domain is DTGVSQNPRHKITKRGQNVTFRCDPISEHNRLYWYRQTLGQGPEFLTYFQNEAQLEKSRLLSDRFSAERPKGSFSTLEIQRTEQGDSAMYLCASSLGEGWVDEQYFGPGTRLTVT.